This T cell receptor (beta chain) was found in a study of blood T cell repertoires in COVID-19. Germline V gene data show CDR1 as SGHRS and CDR2 as YFSETQ. V lost 6 bases to trimming and J lost 1 base; unmatched junction nucleotides: 6. CDR3 length equals 15 residues. This clone was found a few times. Sequencing was performed with immunoSEQ multiplex PCR; in TCRdb, only in-frame clones are kept and a portion is missing. The sample carries approximately 75,000 clones, under 80% recorded once. This receptor was taken from a woman at least 80 years old with active or convalescent COVID-19. The sequencing sample was made of peripheral blood. The chain is built from TRBV5-1 and TRBJ2-4, with 8 nucleotides matching TRBD2. CDR3 region: CASTRGDEAKNIQYF. CDR3 bases: TGCGCCAGCACGCGGGGGGATGAGGCCAAAAACATTCAGTACTTC.